Sequencing of this T cell receptor (beta chain) was carried out in a study of somatic mutations in cytotoxic T cells in rheumatoid arthritis. Background on the study: Using a FACSAria II or Sony SH800, a portion of the V beta antibody-stained T-cell populations were flow-sorted at nearly 100% purity, and among those populations were V beta1+ cells that were then sequenced for TCRB.

Study observations and caveats: CD8+ clonality increased with age in rheumatoid arthritis patients but not in healthy controls.

This clone was seen only a few times. Its target is not known. Repertoires were generated with immunoSEQ multiplex PCR, while TCRdb's copy carries only in-frame clones and drops some. The sample holds roughly 20,000 clones, roughly 82% seen once. Sequencing input: CD8+ T cells sorted from blood. The source of this sequence is an adult with rheumatoid arthritis.

The CDR3 nucleotides read TGTGCCAGCAGCTTCGGGAATCATGCCTACGAGCAGTACTTC. Its translation is CASSFGNHAYEQYF. V is TRBV11-1 and J is TRBJ2-7, with D perhaps TRBD2 (5 bases). CDR3 length: 14 amino acids. From germline, CDR1 is SGHAT and CDR2 FQDESV (reference sequence). V gave up 3 bases and J gave up 2 bases, with 11 bases separating them.